This T cell receptor (beta chain) came from a study of identical twins. Only a few counts were recorded for this clonotype. No antigen is known for it. The study, taken as a whole, reports: Out-of-frame beta sequences exhibited a weaker degree of excess twin sharing. Carriage of fewer insertions was seen in abundant cord blood beta clonotypes, whereas memory repertoires showed none. For out-of-frame alpha sequences shared by twins, low generation probability was in excess. Conclusions relied on cross-sectional statistical analysis, not following the same donors.

TCRdb analysed the 5' RACE reads with MiXCR anew, one entry per CDR3 protein. The table shows 200,000 to 300,000 distinct CDR3 sequences, with about 12% occurring only once. The CDR3 is made up of 13 amino acids. V shed 5 bases and J 7 bases; nucleotides not matched to a gene: 5. Germline V CDR1 and CDR2: MNHEY, SVGEGT. Separately, the same data were catalogued under a study of yellow fever vaccine responses in identical twins.

This TCR was recovered from a woman aged 18-29 years in good health. The chain employs TRBV6-2 or TRBV6-3 and TRBJ1-5; 7 positions agree with TRBD1. Sequences were obtained from memory (CD45RO+) T cells sorted from blood. In DNA, the CDR3 is TGTGCCAGCAGTCAAACAGGGGCCCAGCCCCAGCATTTT. It encodes CASSQTGAQPQHF.